What follows are 14 T cell receptor beta chains derived from one specimen sequenced in a study of T cell repertoires in cytomegalovirus infection. Their recognized antigens are unknown. TCRdb itself ran the reads through MiXCR, one entry per CDR3 protein. The table records roughly 990,000 distinct CDR3 sequences, roughly 30% of them present only once. The sample in question was cultured CD8+ T cells from PBMCs, obtained from culture after CMV antigen stimulation. The receptor set was obtained from a human donor in good health (CMV status not recorded). Some clones in this sample may be carry-over from other donors' samples.

The chain carries TRBV19 and TRBJ2-2, with TRBD1 matching over 8 bases. V shed 9 bases, J shed 7 bases, and the junction held 16 bases outside the gene matches. Germline CDR1 LNHDA, CDR2 SQIVND (reference sequence). The CDR3 contains 16 residues. This CDR3 is CASQNPDRALSGELFF. DNA for the CDR3: TGTGCCAGCCAGAACCCGGACAGGGCCCTTAGCGGGGAGCTGTTTTTT.

The chain carries TRBV6-6 and TRBJ1-6; D not resolved. Per germline, CDR1 MNHNY and CDR2 SVGAGI (reference sequence). The CDR3 is made up of 15 amino acids. V was cut by 6 bases and J by 0 bases, with 9 bases left in between. CDR3 coding DNA: TGTGCCAGCAGGACGAGTAGCTCCTATAATTCACCCCTCCACTTT. Its protein is CASRTSSSYNSPLHF.

This sequence joins TRBV6-5 and TRBJ2-1; D remains unclear. From germline, CDR1 is MNHEY and CDR2 SVGAGI. The CDR3 loop spans 14 amino acids. V was clipped by 4 bases and J by 2 bases, with 9 bases between them. The CDR3 DNA is TGTGCCAGCAGTTTCACTATAACCTACAATGAGCAGTTCTTC. Translating gives CASSFTITYNEQFF.

This clonotype was seen a few times. The chain uses TRBV7-8 and TRBJ2-3, with 9 bases identical to TRBD2. V trimming: 5 bases; J trimming: 4 bases; junction bases outside the gene matches: 10. The CDR3 contains 16 residues. Per germline, CDR1 SGHVS and CDR2 FQNEAQ. This CDR3 reads CASSKVRGGGSDTQYF. The CDR3 DNA sequence: TGTGCCAGCAGCAAAGTGCGGGGGGGGGGGTCAGATACGCAGTATTTT.

The CDR3 region has the DNA TGTGCCAGCTCACTCGGGACTAGTTTGGTCCCCTACGAGCAGTACGTC. Its translation is CASSLGTSLVPYEQYV. The gene calls are TRBV18 and TRBJ2-7; 8 bases match TRBD2. From germline, CDR1 is KGHSH and CDR2 LQKENI. With 4 bases clipped from V and 2 bases from J, the junction kept 10 bases outside the gene matches. The CDR3 sequence is 16 residues long.

A few counts support this clonotype. The chain employs TRBV4-1 and TRBJ2-7; 7 positions match TRBD1. Germline CDR1 is MGHRA and CDR2 is YSYEKL. The CDR3 has 14 residues. Trimming removed 3 bases from V and 2 bases from J; junction bases left unmatched: 4. Here the CDR3 reads CASSQRDSTYEQYF. The CDR3 region has the DNA TGCGCCAGCAGCCAGAGGGACAGTACCTACGAGCAGTACTTC.

This chain joins TRBV4-1 and TRBJ2-3; possibly TRBD1 for D (5 bases). V shed 4 bases and J shed 2 bases, with 13 bases lying between them. The CDR3 is 15 residues long. Germline V gives CDR1 MGHRA, CDR2 YSYEKL. The CDR3 nucleotides read TGCGCCAGCAGCCGGGGCGTCCCCTACACAGATACGCAGTATTTT. Protein product: CASSRGVPYTDTQYF.

Remarks on this clonotype: The junction departs from germline at one end; a sequencing error may be responsible. The V gene is TRBV4-1, the J gene TRBJ2-7, with 11 bases that match TRBD1. CDR3 length: 15 amino acids. Germline V lookup: CDR1 MGHRA, CDR2 YSYEKL. The CDR3 sequence: CTSSQGQGASYEQYF. The CDR3 region has the DNA TGCACCAGCAGCCAAGGACAGGGGGCCTCCTACGAGCAGTACTTC.

The chain employs TRBV2 and TRBJ1-5, with 7 bases identical to TRBD1. J lost 6 bases, V lost 6 bases, and 8 bases had no gene match. Germline-derived CDR1 and CDR2 are SNHLY and FYNNEI. The CDR3 contains 14 residues. The CDR3 loop reads CASSLWGDSQPQHF. For the CDR3, the DNA is TGTGCCAGCAGCCTGTGGGGGGACAGTCAGCCCCAGCATTTT.

This clonotype was detected ten times or more. The chain couples TRBV7-6 to TRBJ1-2; 9 bases are a match to TRBD1. The V gene end was trimmed by 5 bases and the J gene end by 7 bases; junction bases not matched to a gene: 14. Germline V gene sequence: CDR1 SGHVS, CDR2 FNYEAQ. The CDR3 spans 16 residues. This CDR3 is CASSVEQGAGVPGYTF. CDR3 sequence (DNA): TGTGCCAGCAGCGTAGAACAGGGGGCGGGGGTTCCTGGCTACACCTTC.

This clonotype has a single count. V and J are TRBV13 and TRBJ2-5, with D possibly TRBD2 on 6 matching bases. The germline V gene has CDR1 PRHDT and CDR2 FYEKMQ (reference sequence). The CDR3 consists of 14 residues. With 5 bases removed from V and 2 bases from J, the gap between germline ends came to 12 bases. In DNA, the CDR3 is TGTGCCAGCAGCCTCCGGACTATTCAAGAGACCCAGTACTTC. Encoded protein: CASSLRTIQETQYF.

This chain uses TRBV2 with TRBJ1-5; D is uncertain. Germline V lookup: CDR1 SNHLY, CDR2 FYNNEI. CDR3 size: 12 residues. Deletions cut 8 bases from V and 7 bases from J, with 12 bases between. The chain's CDR3 is CASEAPGQPQHF. The CDR3 DNA reads TGTGCCAGCGAAGCCCCCGGGCAGCCCCAGCATTTT.

The table lists this clonotype with many counts. The chain carries TRBV7-6 and TRBJ2-4; no firm D call. Looked up from germline, CDR1 is SGHVS and CDR2 is FNYEAQ. V dropped 2 bases and J dropped 1 base, with 12 bases sitting between them. The CDR3 contains 16 residues. CDR3 loop: CASSLKPGRAKNIQYF. CDR3 DNA sequence: TGTGCCAGCAGCTTAAAACCGGGCAGGGCCAAAAACATTCAGTACTTC. The full variable domain, its missing parts supplied by reference TRBV7-6 and TRBJ2-4, is GAGVSQSPRYKVTKRGQDVALRCDPISGHVSLYWYRQALGQGPEFLTYFNYEAQQDKSGLPNDRFSAERPEGSISTLTIQRTEQRDSAMYRCASSLKPGRAKNIQYFGAGTRLSVL.

This chain connects TRBV19 to TRBJ1-1; 7 positions match TRBD1. The CDR3 is 13 amino acids. Germline V CDR1 and CDR2: LNHDA, SQIVND (reference sequence). V trimming: 3 bases; J trimming: 3 bases; junction bases outside the gene matches: 1. The CDR3 bases are TGTGCCAGTAGTATCGGGACAGACACTGAAGCTTTCTTT. Encoded protein: CASSIGTDTEAFF.